The entry below describes one T cell receptor (beta chain). From germline, CDR1 is LGHNA and CDR2 YNFKEQ. Trimming shortened V by 1 base and J by 2 bases, and 20 bases separated the two germline ends. The CDR3 spans 19 residues. These data come from a study of shared clonotypes between healthy human individuals. Generated by immunoSEQ multiplex PCR, the TCRdb table keeps only in-frame clones and is missing some. Of about 2.3 million clones listed, about nine tenths are singletons. Specimen: naive CD4+ T cells from PBMCs. Subset meaning: CD45RA+ positively selected. The TCR was taken from a man between 18 and 29 years old in good health. Some clones in this sample may be carry-over from other donors' samples. V gene TRBV4-2 combines with J gene TRBJ2-2; D might be TRBD2 (6 bases). The CDR3 DNA follows: TGTGCCAGCAGCCAAGGAACCAGCCCGGGACTCATAAACACCGGGGAGCTGTTTTTT. This sequence encodes CASSQGTSPGLINTGELFF.